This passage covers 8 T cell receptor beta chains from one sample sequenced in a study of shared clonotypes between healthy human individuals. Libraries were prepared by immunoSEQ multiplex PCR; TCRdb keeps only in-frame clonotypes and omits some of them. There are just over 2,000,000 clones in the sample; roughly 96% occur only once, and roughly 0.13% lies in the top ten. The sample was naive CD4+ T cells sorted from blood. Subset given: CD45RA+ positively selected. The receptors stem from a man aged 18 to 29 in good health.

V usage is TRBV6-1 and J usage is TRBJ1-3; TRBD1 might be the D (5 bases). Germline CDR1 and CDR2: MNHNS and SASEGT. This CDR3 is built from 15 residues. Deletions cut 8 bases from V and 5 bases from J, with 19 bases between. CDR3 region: CASVGAGFRRNTIYF. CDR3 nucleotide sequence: TGTGCCAGCGTTGGGGCAGGGTTCCGGAGAAACACCATATATTTT.

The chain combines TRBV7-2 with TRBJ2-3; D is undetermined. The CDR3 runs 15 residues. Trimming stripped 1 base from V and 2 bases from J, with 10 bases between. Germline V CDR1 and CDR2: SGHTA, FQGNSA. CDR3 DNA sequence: TGTGCCAGCAGCTTAGGACGGGTAACCACAGATACGCAGTATTTT. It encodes CASSLGRVTTDTQYF.

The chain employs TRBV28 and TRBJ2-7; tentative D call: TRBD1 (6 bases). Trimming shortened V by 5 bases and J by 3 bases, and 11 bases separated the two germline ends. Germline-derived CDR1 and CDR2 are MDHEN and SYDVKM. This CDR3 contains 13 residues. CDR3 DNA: TGTGCCAGCAGTCTAACAGGGCTCTACGAGCAGTACTTC. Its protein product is CASSLTGLYEQYF.

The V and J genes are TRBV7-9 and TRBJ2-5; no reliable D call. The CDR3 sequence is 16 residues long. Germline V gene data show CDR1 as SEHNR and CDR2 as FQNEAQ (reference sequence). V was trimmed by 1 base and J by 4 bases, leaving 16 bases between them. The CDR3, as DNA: TGTGCCAGCAGCTTAGTTAGGCCGACCGGCGGAGAGACCCAGTACTTC. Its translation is CASSLVRPTGGETQYF.

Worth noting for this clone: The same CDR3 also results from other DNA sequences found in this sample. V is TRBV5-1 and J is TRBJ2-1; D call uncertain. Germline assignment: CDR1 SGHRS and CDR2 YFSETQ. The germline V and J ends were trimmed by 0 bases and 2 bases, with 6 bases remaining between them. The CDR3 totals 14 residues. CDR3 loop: CASSLDPPYNEQFF. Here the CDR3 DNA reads TGCGCCAGCAGCTTGGATCCACCCTACAATGAGCAGTTCTTC.

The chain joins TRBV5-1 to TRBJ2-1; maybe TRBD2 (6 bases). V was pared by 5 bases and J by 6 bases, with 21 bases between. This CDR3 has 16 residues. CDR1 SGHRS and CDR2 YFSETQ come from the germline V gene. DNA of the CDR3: TGCGCCAGCAGGCGATCGGGACTCAGTATGGGCAATGAGCAGTTCTTC. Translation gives CASRRSGLSMGNEQFF.

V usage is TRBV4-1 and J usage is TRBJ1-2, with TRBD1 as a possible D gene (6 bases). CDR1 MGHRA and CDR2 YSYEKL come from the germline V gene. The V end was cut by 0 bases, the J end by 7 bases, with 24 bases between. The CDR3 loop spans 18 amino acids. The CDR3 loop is CASSQEGNRGRNGGGYTF. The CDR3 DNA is TGCGCCAGCAGCCAAGAGGGGAATAGGGGGAGAAACGGCGGTGGCTACACCTTC.

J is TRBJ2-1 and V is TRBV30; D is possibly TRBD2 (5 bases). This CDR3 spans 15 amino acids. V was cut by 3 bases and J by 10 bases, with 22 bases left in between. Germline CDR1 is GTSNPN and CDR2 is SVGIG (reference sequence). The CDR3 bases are TGTGCCTGGAGGAGAAGGGATTTACTCGAGGGAGAGCAGTTCTTC. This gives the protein CAWRRRDLLEGEQFF.